This TCR beta chain stems from a study of blood T cell repertoires in COVID-19. Some clones are missing from TCRdb's copy, which holds only in-frame ones; the method was immunoSEQ multiplex PCR. The sample consists of 100,000 to 140,000 clones, around 88% of them appearing once. The V segment lost 3 bases and the J segment 1 base; nucleotides outside the gene matches: 3. The CDR3 is 16 amino acids. CDR1 is MNHNY, CDR2 SVGAGI, per germline (reference sequence). This chain uses TRBV6-6 with TRBJ2-5, with TRBD1 identical over 12 bases. The clonotype was recovered from a man between 45 and 60 years old with active or convalescent COVID-19. Sequenced material: peripheral blood. The CDR3 is CASSYGDRGLQETQYF. The CDR3 DNA is TGTGCCAGCAGTTATGGGGACAGGGGGCTCCAAGAGACCCAGTACTTC.